The clone carrying this TCR beta chain was seen only once. Its matching antigen is unknown. The data stem from a study of graft-versus-host responses after intestinal transplantation. Study details: Induction with anti-thymocyte globulin, then tacrolimus and steroids for three to four years, was given to all recipients. Study results and caveats: Early declines in HvG clones that occurred post-transplant were associated with peak circulating GvH clone levels. GvH clones turned up in recipient marrow; some had shown up first in ileum or blood.

Here immunoSEQ multiplex PCR was the method, and the copy in TCRdb shows in-frame clones only, minus some. Of roughly 12,000 clones listed, about 81% were seen once; the top ten hold less than 10%. Germline CDR1 and CDR2: MNHEY and SMNVEV (reference sequence). The CDR3 totals 15 residues. V trimming: 4 bases; J trimming: 1 base; junction bases outside the gene matches: 4. The sequencing used PBMCs, collected approximately 320 days after intestinal transplant. The source of this sequence is a human patient who received an intestinal transplant, so some T cells may come from the graft donor. This chain links TRBV27 with TRBJ2-7; 10 bases agree with TRBD2. The CDR3 sequence is CASSWSSGRSYEQYF. The CDR3 bases are TGTGCCAGCAGTTGGTCTAGCGGGAGATCCTACGAGCAGTACTTC.